These 20 T cell receptor beta chains were all obtained from the same sample, sequenced in a study of blood T cell repertoires in COVID-19. Clones were sequenced by immunoSEQ multiplex PCR, and TCRdb holds only the in-frame ones, with some missing. The sample includes 15,000 to 17,000 clones, about 88% of them seen just once. The material sequenced was peripheral blood. The receptors here all came from a man between 60 and 75 years old with acute or convalescent COVID-19.

The chain carries TRBV3-1 (or the pseudogene TRBV3-2) and TRBJ2-1; D not resolved. This CDR3 is 17 amino acids long. V was cut by 1 base and J by 4 bases, with 17 bases left in between. Germline V lookup: CDR1 LGHDT, CDR2 YNNKEL (reference sequence). The CDR3 reads CASSQGPRRRYYNEQFF. CDR3 nucleotides: TGTGCCAGCAGCCAAGGTCCGCGTCGGCGGTATTACAATGAGCAGTTCTTC.

The genes are TRBV14 and TRBJ2-1; 9 bases fit TRBD2. This CDR3 is built from 16 residues. The ends lost 1 base at V and 4 bases at J; junction bases unmatched: 5. Per the germline V gene, CDR1 is SGHDN and CDR2 is FVKESK. CDR3 amino acids: CASSQGASGVYNEQFF. CDR3 sequence (DNA): TGTGCCAGCAGCCAAGGGGCTAGCGGGGTTTACAATGAGCAGTTCTTC.

The CDR3 is CASTSGTPRYEQYF. For the CDR3, the DNA is TGTGCCAGCACTTCAGGGACACCTAGGTACGAGCAGTACTTC. The chain links TRBV28 to TRBJ2-7; D possibly corresponds to TRBD1 (6 bases). The CDR3 totals 14 residues. V shed 7 bases and J shed 4 bases, with 17 bases lying between them. Germline V gene data show CDR1 as MDHEN and CDR2 as SYDVKM.

This chain links TRBV3-1 (or the pseudogene TRBV3-2) with TRBJ2-5; a possible D gene is TRBD1 (5 bases). This CDR3 is built from 17 residues. Per the germline V gene, CDR1 is LGHDT and CDR2 is YNNKEL (reference sequence). Trimming removed 3 bases at V and 2 bases at J, with 19 bases between. CDR3 sequence: CASSQITGRLSQETQYF. CDR3 in DNA: TGTGCCAGCAGCCAGATAACAGGACGTTTAAGTCAAGAGACCCAGTACTTC.

The CDR3 coding sequence is TGTGCCAGCAGTTTCCAGACTGAAGCTTTCTTT. Translated, it gives CASSFQTEAFF. The chain employs TRBV6-5 and TRBJ1-1; D unclear. Trimming took off 4 bases at V and 5 bases at J, with 5 bases between the two ends. The V gene's germline CDR1 is MNHEY and CDR2 SVGAGI. CDR3 length: 11 residues.

This clone appeared a single time. V gene TRBV30 combines with J gene TRBJ1-2; 8 bases align to TRBD1. V was clipped by 3 bases and J by 8 bases; unmatched bases: 11. The CDR3 totals 14 residues. CDR1 is GTSNPN, CDR2 SVGIG, per germline (reference sequence). The CDR3 sequence is CAWSLRDRRMGYTF. In nucleotides, the CDR3 is TGTGCCTGGAGCCTAAGGGACAGGAGAATGGGCTACACCTTC.

The rearrangement links TRBV19 to TRBJ1-3; D unclear. Trimming stripped 5 bases from V and 2 bases from J, with 16 bases between. The CDR3 is 16 residues long. Per germline, CDR1 LNHDA and CDR2 SQIVND (reference sequence). Here the CDR3 reads CASSLSAPLAGNTIYF. DNA for the CDR3: TGTGCCAGTAGTCTGAGCGCCCCGCTGGCTGGAAACACCATATATTTT. The variable domain in full, completed from reference TRBV19 and TRBJ1-3, reads DGGITQSPKYLFRKEGQNVTLSCEQNLNHDAMYWYRQDPGQGLRLIYYSQIVNDFQKGDIAEGYSVSREKKESFPLTVTSAQKNPTAFYLCASSLSAPLAGNTIYFGEGSWLTVV.

The CDR3 DNA reads TGTGCCAGCAGCTTGGGGGGGCTTATCGATGAGCAGTTCTTC. Its protein product is CASSLGGLIDEQFF. This chain connects TRBV7-3 to TRBJ2-1, with a weak D call TRBD2 (7 bases). The CDR3 length is 14 residues. The V gene's germline CDR1 is SGHTA and CDR2 FQGTGA. V shed 3 bases and J shed 8 bases, with 14 bases lying between them.

This clone was observed once. The V and J genes are TRBV5-5 and TRBJ1-5; 7 bases map to TRBD1. Germline lookup yields CDR1 SGHKS and CDR2 YYEKEE (reference sequence). The CDR3 totals 15 residues. V dropped 4 bases and J dropped 3; count of bases not matched to a gene: 7. In DNA form, the CDR3 reads TGTGCCAGCAGCACACGACAGGGCAACAATCAGCCCCAGCATTTT. Protein: CASSTRQGNNQPQHF.

V gene TRBV7-2 combines with J gene TRBJ2-2; 7 nucleotides align to TRBD1. CDR1 is SGHTA and CDR2 is FQGNSA in the germline V gene. The CDR3 loop spans 17 amino acids. Trimming removed 5 bases from V and 3 bases from J; junction bases left unmatched: 12. This CDR3 reads CASSPTTQGSYTGELFF. CDR3 sequence (DNA): TGTGCCAGCAGCCCTACTACACAGGGGTCATACACCGGGGAGCTGTTTTTT.

V and J are TRBV5-4 and TRBJ2-1; a possible D gene is TRBD2 (6 bases). The length of the CDR3 is 15 residues. With 4 bases removed from V and 1 base from J, the gap between germline ends came to 12 bases. Germline CDR1 reads SGHNT; CDR2 reads YYREEE (reference sequence). CDR3 sequence (DNA): TGTGCCAGCAGCCGTAGGCGGGGTTCCTACAATGAGCAGTTCTTC. Translation: CASSRRRGSYNEQFF.

The V call is TRBV12-3 or TRBV12-4, the J call TRBJ2-5; D uncertain. There are 12 residues in the CDR3. Trimming shortened V by 5 bases and J by 0 bases, and 4 bases separated the two germline ends. The CDR3 DNA sequence: TGTGCCAGCAGTCGGGACCAAGAGACCCAGTACTTC. Translating it yields CASSRDQETQYF.

This clone was seen only a few times. This sequence joins TRBV7-2 and TRBJ1-2, with 7 bases matching TRBD1. From germline, CDR1 is SGHTA and CDR2 FQGNSA. With V trimmed by 5 bases and J by 7 bases, 7 bases remained unmatched. The CDR3 has 13 amino acids. The DNA for the CDR3 is TGTGCCAGCAGCACCGGGACAGTCGGTGGCTACACCTTC. This codes for CASSTGTVGGYTF. The full variable domain, rest sourced from reference TRBV7-2 and TRBJ1-2, is GAGVSQSPSNKVTEKGKDVELRCDPISGHTALYWYRQSLGQGLEFLIYFQGNSAPDKSGLPSDRFSAERTGGSVSTLTIQRTQQEDSAVYLCASSTGTVGGYTFGSGTRLTVV.

The chain combines TRBV7-6 with TRBJ1-6, with D possibly TRBD1 on 5 matching bases. Germline loops: CDR1 SGHVS, CDR2 FNYEAQ. This CDR3 region has 19 residues. V dropped 0 bases and J dropped 8 bases, with 23 bases sitting between them. DNA of the CDR3: TGTGCCAGCAGCTTAGCCGCTTCAGGGACTTCTCTCGTGGATTCACCCCTCCACTTT. Its translation: CASSLAASGTSLVDSPLHF.

The rearrangement uses TRBV9 and TRBJ2-3, with 9 bases matching TRBD2. Trimming took 5 bases from V and 2 from J; bases not matched to a gene: 6. The CDR3 runs to 15 residues. The germline V gene encodes CDR1 SGDLS and CDR2 YYNGEE. The CDR3 is CASSLLAGPTDTQYF. The CDR3 DNA reads TGTGCCAGCAGTCTACTAGCGGGCCCCACAGATACGCAGTATTTT.

This chain uses TRBV15 with TRBJ1-3; D is undetermined. Between the trimmed V and J ends, which lost 8 bases and 0 bases, there was a span of 14 bases. Per germline, CDR1 LNHNV and CDR2 YYDKDF (reference sequence). The CDR3 is 15 residues long. This CDR3 is CATGRSRNSGNTIYF. The CDR3, as DNA: TGTGCCACCGGTAGGTCGCGGAACTCTGGAAACACCATATATTTT.

The chain combines TRBV9 with TRBJ1-3; 7 bases line up with TRBD1. Germline assignment: CDR1 SGDLS and CDR2 YYNGEE. The trim removed 0 bases at V and 2 bases at J, leaving 5 bases unmatched. The CDR3 totals 16 residues. This CDR3 reads CASSVGQGEAGNTIYF. In nucleotides, the CDR3 is TGTGCCAGCAGCGTAGGACAGGGAGAGGCTGGAAACACCATATATTTT.

This clone has a single count. The genes are TRBV4-2 and TRBJ2-5; TRBD2 aligns across 14 bases. CDR3 length: 16 residues. Germline assignment: CDR1 LGHNA and CDR2 YNFKEQ. V gave up 6 bases and J gave up 4 bases; unmatched junction bases: 7. CDR3 in amino acids: CASSRTSGGTGETQYF. The CDR3 DNA reads as TGTGCCAGCAGTCGGACTAGCGGGGGGACGGGAGAGACCCAGTACTTC.

The chain joins TRBV10-3 to TRBJ2-3, with 9 nucleotides matching TRBD1. Germline loops: CDR1 ENHRY, CDR2 SYGVKD. The CDR3 totals 15 residues. V shed 7 bases and J 5 bases; nucleotides not matched to a gene: 10. The CDR3 protein is CAITLGTGLGDTQYF. CDR3 bases: TGTGCCATCACCCTCGGGACAGGGCTTGGAGATACGCAGTATTTT.

This sequence joins TRBV18 and TRBJ2-7; D is possibly TRBD2 (5 bases). The V end lost 0 bases, the J end lost 3 bases, and 12 bases lay between the germline ends. Germline V gene lookup returns CDR1 KGHSH and CDR2 LQKENI. The CDR3 extends over 15 amino acids. The CDR3 loop reads CASSPPAAGVYEQYF. For the CDR3, the DNA is TGTGCCAGCTCACCACCCGCCGCGGGCGTCTACGAGCAGTACTTC.